The sequence of this T cell receptor beta chain was determined in a study of OX40 agonist ivuxolimab in advanced cancers. Study as a whole: Patients' therapy was ivuxolimab, an antibody that acts as an agonist of OX40 (CD134). Three individuals attained partial responses, comprising one hepatocellular carcinoma case and two cutaneous melanoma cases. Overall study findings and caveats: Part of the nonresponder group also had normalized T-cell clonal expansion that was low.

Measured with immunoSEQ multiplex PCR; TCRdb has only the in-frame clones, and not every one. The repertoire holds 50,000 to 75,000 clones, about 76% seen once, with roughly 1.1% in the top ten. With regard to this clone: Its antigen is currently unknown.

The CDR3 covers 18 residues. The germline CDR1 and CDR2 sequences are LGHNA and YNFKEQ. V lost 1 base and J lost 5, with 23 bases in between. J is TRBJ2-5 and V is TRBV4-2; D uncertain. The clonotype comes from an adult with an advanced solid tumor such as melanoma, head and neck, liver or kidney cancer. The sample was CD4+ or CD8+ T cells sorted from blood, taken in a trial of the OX40 agonist ivuxolimab. CDR3: CASSQATGQTGGVETQYF. CDR3 in DNA: TGTGCCAGCAGCCAAGCCACCGGCCAGACGGGTGGCGTGGAGACCCAGTACTTC.